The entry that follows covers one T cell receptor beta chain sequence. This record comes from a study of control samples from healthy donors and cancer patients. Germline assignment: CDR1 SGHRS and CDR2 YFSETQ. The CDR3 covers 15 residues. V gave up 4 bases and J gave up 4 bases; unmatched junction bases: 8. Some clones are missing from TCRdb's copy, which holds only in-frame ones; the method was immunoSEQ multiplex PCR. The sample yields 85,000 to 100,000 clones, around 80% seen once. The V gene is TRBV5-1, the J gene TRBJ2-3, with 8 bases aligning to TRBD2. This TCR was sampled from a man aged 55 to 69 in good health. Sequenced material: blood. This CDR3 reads CASSQPAGGADTQYF. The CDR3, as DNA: TGCGCCAGCAGCCAGCCGGCGGGGGGCGCAGATACGCAGTATTTT.